This T cell receptor (beta chain) is drawn from a study of shared clonotypes between healthy human individuals. Using immunoSEQ multiplex PCR, the repertoire was profiled, and TCRdb retains in-frame clones only, with some absent. The sample has some 2,500,000 clones, 90% to 95% seen once. Whole-study results and caveats: Naive CD4 clonotypes overlapped across several donors at roughly 5.1%. Depth of sequencing was expected to influence donor clonotype sharing.

From germline, CDR1 is SGHDT and CDR2 YYEEEE. The length of the CDR3 is 17 residues. Unmatched junction bases numbered 14, after V lost 4 bases and J lost 5 bases. Regarding this clone: Its specificity is not known.

This sequence joins TRBV5-6 and TRBJ2-1; 8 bases align to TRBD1. Material: naive CD4+ T cells from PBMCs. The subset is: CD45RA+ positively selected. The receptor comes from a young man in good health. Some clones in this sample may be carry-over from other donors' samples. The CDR3 region has the DNA TGTGCCAGCAGCCACACCCTCGGCAGGGGGCAGGACAATGAGCAGTTCTTC. This codes for CASSHTLGRGQDNEQFF.